What follows are 24 T cell receptor beta chains derived from one specimen sequenced in a study of cytomegalovirus exposure and HLA in healthy donors. PCR employed 60 Vbeta and 13 Jbeta primers. Using immunoSEQ multiplex PCR, the repertoire was profiled, and TCRdb retains in-frame clones only, with some absent. The sample includes 70,000 to 100,000 clones, approximately 60% of them seen just once. Sequenced material: PBMCs. These receptors originate from a woman between 45 and 60 years old in good health and CMV-seropositive.

This clone has just one count. V gene TRBV7-9 combines with J gene TRBJ2-1; 9 bases line up with TRBD2. Germline V gene sequence: CDR1 SEHNR, CDR2 FQNEAQ (reference sequence). This CDR3 is 19 amino acids long. The V gene end was trimmed by 0 bases and the J gene end by 0 bases; junction bases not matched to a gene: 9. The CDR3 protein is CASSLAASGTTLSYNEQFF. CDR3 bases: TGTGCCAGCAGCTTAGCGGCTAGCGGGACTACCCTCTCCTACAATGAGCAGTTCTTC.

This clone was detected a few times. J is TRBJ2-1 and V is TRBV7-8, with D possibly TRBD2 on 5 matching bases. Looked up from germline, CDR1 is SGHVS and CDR2 is FQNEAQ. The CDR3 loop spans 14 amino acids. With 5 bases removed from V and 5 bases from J, the gap between germline ends came to 13 bases. The CDR3 nucleotides are TGTGCCAGCAGCCAAGGGAGTATGAACAATGAGCAGTTCTTC. Amino acids: CASSQGSMNNEQFF.

The chain joins TRBV10-3 to TRBJ2-2, with D maybe TRBD1 (6 bases). The V end was cut by 2 bases, the J end by 1 base, with 8 bases between. The CDR3 length is 15 residues. CDR1 ENHRY and CDR2 SYGVKD come from the germline V gene. This chain's CDR3 is CAISEPTGNTGELFF. The CDR3 DNA follows: TGTGCCATCAGTGAGCCGACAGGGAACACCGGGGAGCTGTTTTTT.

The chain couples TRBV5-1 to TRBJ2-3, with 9 bases fitting TRBD1. V lost 3 bases to trimming and J lost 6 bases; unmatched junction nucleotides: 5. Germline V gene data show CDR1 as SGHRS and CDR2 as YFSETQ. CDR3 length: 14 amino acids. CDR3 amino acids: CASSSGTGMDTQYF. CDR3 DNA: TGCGCCAGCAGCTCCGGGACAGGGATGGATACGCAGTATTTT.

This chain uses TRBV13 with TRBJ2-7, with 10 bases fitting TRBD1. This CDR3 spans 15 amino acids. V lost 0 bases, J lost 5 bases, and 4 bases stayed unmatched. CDR1 PRHDT and CDR2 FYEKMQ come from the germline V gene (reference sequence). The CDR3 DNA reads TGTGCCAGCAGCTTAGGCCGCGGGACAGGGGACGAGCAGTACTTC. Its protein product is CASSLGRGTGDEQYF.

The J gene is TRBJ1-1, the V gene TRBV18; unclear D gene. The germline gives CDR1 KGHSH, CDR2 LQKENI. The V and J ends lost 3 bases and 1 base respectively, with 9 bases between them. The CDR3 spans 14 residues. CDR3 sequence: CASSPNAENTEAFF. The CDR3 DNA sequence: TGTGCCAGCTCACCCAACGCGGAGAACACTGAAGCTTTCTTT.

J is TRBJ1-1 and V is TRBV6-6; maybe TRBD1 (6 bases). This CDR3 contains 14 residues. The V gene's germline CDR1 is MNHNY and CDR2 SVGAGI (reference sequence). V was clipped by 0 bases and J by 2 bases, with 7 bases between them. The CDR3 coding sequence is TGTGCCAGCAGTTACTCGGACAGCAACACTGAAGCTTTCTTT. Its protein is CASSYSDSNTEAFF.

V is TRBV6-5 and J is TRBJ1-5; D uncertain. V lost 6 bases and J lost 4, with 16 bases in between. Germline V gene sequence: CDR1 MNHEY, CDR2 SVGAGI. The CDR3 spans 15 residues. The CDR3 protein is CASSLVGGLNQPQHF. CDR3 coding DNA: TGTGCCAGCAGCTTAGTAGGCGGTCTAAATCAGCCCCAGCATTTT.

CDR3 DNA sequence: TGTGCCAGCAGTATATTCGACAGCCCTGGCTATGGCTACACCTTC. Protein product: CASSIFDSPGYGYTF. The genes are TRBV6-5 and TRBJ1-2; D may be TRBD1 (5 bases). Trimming removed 5 bases from V and 4 bases from J, with 17 bases in between. Germline loops: CDR1 MNHEY, CDR2 SVGAGI. This CDR3 spans 15 amino acids.

V gene TRBV27 combines with J gene TRBJ1-3, with a weak D call TRBD1 (6 bases). CDR3 length equals 15 residues. Trimming left V 2 bases short and J 4 bases short, with 12 bases between. In germline, CDR1 is MNHEY, CDR2 SMNVEV (reference sequence). The DNA for the CDR3 is TGTGCCAGCAGTTTAGCGAGGGGGTACGGAAACACCATATATTTT. It translates to CASSLARGYGNTIYF.

The chain recombines TRBV5-1 with TRBJ1-2; D may be TRBD1 (5 bases). Deletions cut 2 bases from V and 2 bases from J, with 7 bases between. The CDR3 is 13 residues long. The germline gives CDR1 SGHRS, CDR2 YFSETQ. The CDR3 here is CASSFDRNYGYTF. Here the CDR3 DNA reads TGCGCCAGCAGCTTCGACAGAAACTATGGCTACACCTTC.

This clone was picked up a small number of times. The chain couples TRBV18 to TRBJ2-7, with TRBD1 as a possible D gene (5 bases). The CDR3 extends over 13 amino acids. Between the trimmed V and J ends, which lost 2 bases and 2 bases, there was a span of 7 bases. From germline, CDR1 is KGHSH and CDR2 LQKENI. CDR3 nucleotides: TGTGCCAGCTCACCAGACAGCCCCTACGAGCAGTACTTC. Its protein product is CASSPDSPYEQYF.

The rearrangement joins TRBV21-1 to TRBJ2-3; the table gives TRBD2 as D, unverified against the DNA. TRBV21-1 counts as a pseudogene. CDR3 length: 17 residues. The CDR3 here is CASSKALAGLHTDTQYF. The DNA of the CDR3 is TGTGCCAGCAGCAAAGCGCTAGCGGGGTTACACACAGATACGCAGTATTTT.

The V gene is TRBV7-8, the J gene TRBJ1-4, with a tentative D call TRBD1 (5 bases). In germline, CDR1 is SGHVS, CDR2 FQNEAQ. The CDR3 is 14 residues long. V lost 5 bases to trimming and J lost 7 bases, with 14 bases between them. CDR3: CASSPTARAEKLFF. In DNA, the CDR3 is TGTGCCAGCAGCCCGACAGCTAGGGCTGAAAAACTGTTTTTT.

V and J are TRBV7-2 and TRBJ1-1; maybe TRBD1 (5 bases). The CDR3 is 14 residues long. V was trimmed by 5 bases and J by 4 bases, leaving 14 bases between them. Looked up from germline, CDR1 is SGHTA and CDR2 is FQGNSA. The DNA of the CDR3 is TGTGCCAGCAGCGGAAGGGGCTGGAGCACTGAAGCTTTCTTT. Protein product: CASSGRGWSTEAFF. Variable domain in full (rest from reference TRBV7-2 and TRBJ1-1): GAGVSQSPSNKVTEKGKDVELRCDPISGHTALYWYRQSLGQGLEFLIYFQGNSAPDKSGLPSDRFSAERTGGSVSTLTIQRTQQEDSAVYLCASSGRGWSTEAFFGQGTRLTVV.

The V gene is TRBV13, the J gene TRBJ2-3; 12 positions agree with TRBD2. Germline CDR1 is PRHDT and CDR2 is FYEKMQ (reference sequence). The length of the CDR3 is 17 residues. Germline trimming cut 4 bases from V and 5 bases from J; bases unmatched to any gene: 10. DNA of the CDR3: TGTGCCAGCAGCTCCAACCGGCTAGCGGGGGGGCAAGATACGCAGTATTTT. It is translated as CASSSNRLAGGQDTQYF.

The V call is TRBV30, the J call TRBJ2-5, with D possibly being TRBD2 (5 bases). The germline V gene encodes CDR1 GTSNPN and CDR2 SVGIG (reference sequence). V gave up 2 bases and J gave up 5 bases, with 12 bases separating them. This CDR3 contains 13 residues. The CDR3 is CAWSKRLSETQYF. The CDR3 nucleotides read TGTGCCTGGAGTAAGCGACTATCGGAGACCCAGTACTTC.

J is TRBJ1-1 and V is TRBV7-9, with no clear D. The CDR3 contains 14 residues. CDR1 and CDR2 from the germline V gene are SEHNR and FQNEAQ (reference sequence). V lost 6 bases to trimming and J lost 1 base, with 12 bases between them. The CDR3 DNA sequence: TGTGCCAGCAGTTCGGGGTATCGGAACACTGAAGCTTTCTTT. It yields the protein CASSSGYRNTEAFF.

This rearrangement joins TRBV19 to TRBJ1-1; possible D gene TRBD1, 6 bases. Germline lookup yields CDR1 LNHDA and CDR2 SQIVND (reference sequence). This CDR3 has 13 residues. V lost 6 bases and J lost 1, with 9 bases in between. The CDR3 bases are TGTGCCAGTAGAACGACAGGGAACACTGAAGCTTTCTTT. This codes for CASRTTGNTEAFF.

The CDR3 is CASSFRDRDYEQYF. DNA for the CDR3: TGTGCCAGCAGCTTCCGGGACAGAGACTACGAGCAGTACTTC. The chain carries TRBV7-9 and TRBJ2-7; TRBD1 matches 7 bases. Germline V gene data show CDR1 as SEHNR and CDR2 as FQNEAQ (reference sequence). CDR3 size: 14 residues. V gave up 3 bases and J gave up 3 bases; unmatched junction bases: 5.

The V call is TRBV2, the J call TRBJ1-2; D unclear. Germline CDR1 and CDR2: SNHLY and FYNNEI. Trimming pared 5 bases from V and 9 bases from J, leaving 13 bases between. The CDR3 is 12 amino acids. CDR3 protein: CASSPVGSSYTF. The CDR3 DNA reads TGTGCCAGCAGTCCGGTCGGGAGTAGCTACACCTTC.

The chain joins TRBV5-4 to TRBJ1-1; a possible D gene is TRBD1 (6 bases). CDR3 size: 14 residues. The V gene lost 4 bases and the J gene lost 0 bases, with 10 bases spanning the gap. In germline, CDR1 is SGHNT, CDR2 YYREEE (reference sequence). The CDR3 DNA reads TGTGCCAGCAGCAGCGGACAGATGAACACTGAAGCTTTCTTT. Its translation: CASSSGQMNTEAFF.

The chain has TRBV2 and TRBJ1-6; TRBD1 aligns across 7 bases. CDR3 length: 14 amino acids. The germline V gene encodes CDR1 SNHLY and CDR2 FYNNEI. V lost 4 bases to trimming and J lost 7 bases; unmatched junction nucleotides: 4. The CDR3 DNA reads as TGTGCCAGCAGTGTACAGGGGAGAAATTCACCCCTCCACTTT. Amino acids: CASSVQGRNSPLHF. Full variable domain (remainder filled in from reference TRBV2 and TRBJ1-6): EPEVTQTPSHQVTQMGQEVILRCVPISNHLYFYWYRQILGQKVEFLVSFYNNEISEKSEIFDDQFSVERPDGSNFTLKIRSTKLEDSAMYFCASSVQGRNSPLHFGNGTRLTVT.

This chain's CDR3 is CASSPDRESYEQYF. CDR3 DNA sequence: TGTGCCAGCAGCCCCGACAGGGAGTCCTACGAGCAGTACTTC. The rearrangement links TRBV7-2 to TRBJ2-7; 7 nucleotides agree with TRBD1. V trimming: 5 bases; J trimming: 1 base; junction bases outside the gene matches: 5. Germline V gene lookup returns CDR1 SGHTA and CDR2 FQGNSA. The CDR3 runs to 14 residues.